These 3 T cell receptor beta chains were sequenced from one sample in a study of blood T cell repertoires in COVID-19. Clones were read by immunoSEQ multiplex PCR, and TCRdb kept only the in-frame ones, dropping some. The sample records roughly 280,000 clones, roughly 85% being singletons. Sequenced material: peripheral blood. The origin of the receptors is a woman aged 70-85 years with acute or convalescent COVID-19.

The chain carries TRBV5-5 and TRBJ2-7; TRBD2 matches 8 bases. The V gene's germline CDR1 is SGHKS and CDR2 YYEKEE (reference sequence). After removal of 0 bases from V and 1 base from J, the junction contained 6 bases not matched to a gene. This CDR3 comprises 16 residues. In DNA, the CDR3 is TGTGCCAGCAGCTTGGTAGCGGGGATCTCATCCTACGAGCAGTACTTC. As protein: CASSLVAGISSYEQYF. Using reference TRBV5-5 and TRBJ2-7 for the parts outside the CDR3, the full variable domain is DAGVTQSPTHLIKTRGQQVTLRCSPISGHKSVSWYQQVLGQGPQFIFQYYEKEERGRGNFPDRFSARQFPNYSSELNVNALLLGDSALYLCASSLVAGISSYEQYFGPGTRLTVT.

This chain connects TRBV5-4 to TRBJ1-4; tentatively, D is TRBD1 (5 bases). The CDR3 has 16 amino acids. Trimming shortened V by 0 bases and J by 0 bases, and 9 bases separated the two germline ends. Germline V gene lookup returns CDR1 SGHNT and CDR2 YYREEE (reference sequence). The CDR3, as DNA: TGTGCCAGCAGCTTGGGGGCGGGGGCAACTAATGAAAAACTGTTTTTT. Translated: CASSLGAGATNEKLFF.

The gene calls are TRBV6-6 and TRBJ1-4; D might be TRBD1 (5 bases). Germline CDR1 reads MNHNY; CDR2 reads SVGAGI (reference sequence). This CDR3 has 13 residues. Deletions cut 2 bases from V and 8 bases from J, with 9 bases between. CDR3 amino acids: CASSYRKGEKLFF. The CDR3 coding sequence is TGTGCCAGCAGTTACAGAAAGGGGGAAAAACTGTTTTTT.